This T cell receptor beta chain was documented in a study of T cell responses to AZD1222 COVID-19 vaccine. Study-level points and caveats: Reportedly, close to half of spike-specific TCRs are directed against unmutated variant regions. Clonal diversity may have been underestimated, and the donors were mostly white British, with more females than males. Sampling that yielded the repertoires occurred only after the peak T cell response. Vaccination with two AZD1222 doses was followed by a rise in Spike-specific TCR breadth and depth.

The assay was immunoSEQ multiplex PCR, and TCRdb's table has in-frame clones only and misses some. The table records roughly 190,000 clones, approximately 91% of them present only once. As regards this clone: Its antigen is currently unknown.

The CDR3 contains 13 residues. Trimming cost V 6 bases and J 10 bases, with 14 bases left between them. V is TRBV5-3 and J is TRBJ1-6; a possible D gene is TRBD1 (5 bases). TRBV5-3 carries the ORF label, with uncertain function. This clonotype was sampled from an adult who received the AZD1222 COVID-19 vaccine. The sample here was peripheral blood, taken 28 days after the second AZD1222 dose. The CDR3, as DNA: TGTGCCAGAACAGAGGGGAAGGTCTCACCCCTCCACTTT. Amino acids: CARTEGKVSPLHF.